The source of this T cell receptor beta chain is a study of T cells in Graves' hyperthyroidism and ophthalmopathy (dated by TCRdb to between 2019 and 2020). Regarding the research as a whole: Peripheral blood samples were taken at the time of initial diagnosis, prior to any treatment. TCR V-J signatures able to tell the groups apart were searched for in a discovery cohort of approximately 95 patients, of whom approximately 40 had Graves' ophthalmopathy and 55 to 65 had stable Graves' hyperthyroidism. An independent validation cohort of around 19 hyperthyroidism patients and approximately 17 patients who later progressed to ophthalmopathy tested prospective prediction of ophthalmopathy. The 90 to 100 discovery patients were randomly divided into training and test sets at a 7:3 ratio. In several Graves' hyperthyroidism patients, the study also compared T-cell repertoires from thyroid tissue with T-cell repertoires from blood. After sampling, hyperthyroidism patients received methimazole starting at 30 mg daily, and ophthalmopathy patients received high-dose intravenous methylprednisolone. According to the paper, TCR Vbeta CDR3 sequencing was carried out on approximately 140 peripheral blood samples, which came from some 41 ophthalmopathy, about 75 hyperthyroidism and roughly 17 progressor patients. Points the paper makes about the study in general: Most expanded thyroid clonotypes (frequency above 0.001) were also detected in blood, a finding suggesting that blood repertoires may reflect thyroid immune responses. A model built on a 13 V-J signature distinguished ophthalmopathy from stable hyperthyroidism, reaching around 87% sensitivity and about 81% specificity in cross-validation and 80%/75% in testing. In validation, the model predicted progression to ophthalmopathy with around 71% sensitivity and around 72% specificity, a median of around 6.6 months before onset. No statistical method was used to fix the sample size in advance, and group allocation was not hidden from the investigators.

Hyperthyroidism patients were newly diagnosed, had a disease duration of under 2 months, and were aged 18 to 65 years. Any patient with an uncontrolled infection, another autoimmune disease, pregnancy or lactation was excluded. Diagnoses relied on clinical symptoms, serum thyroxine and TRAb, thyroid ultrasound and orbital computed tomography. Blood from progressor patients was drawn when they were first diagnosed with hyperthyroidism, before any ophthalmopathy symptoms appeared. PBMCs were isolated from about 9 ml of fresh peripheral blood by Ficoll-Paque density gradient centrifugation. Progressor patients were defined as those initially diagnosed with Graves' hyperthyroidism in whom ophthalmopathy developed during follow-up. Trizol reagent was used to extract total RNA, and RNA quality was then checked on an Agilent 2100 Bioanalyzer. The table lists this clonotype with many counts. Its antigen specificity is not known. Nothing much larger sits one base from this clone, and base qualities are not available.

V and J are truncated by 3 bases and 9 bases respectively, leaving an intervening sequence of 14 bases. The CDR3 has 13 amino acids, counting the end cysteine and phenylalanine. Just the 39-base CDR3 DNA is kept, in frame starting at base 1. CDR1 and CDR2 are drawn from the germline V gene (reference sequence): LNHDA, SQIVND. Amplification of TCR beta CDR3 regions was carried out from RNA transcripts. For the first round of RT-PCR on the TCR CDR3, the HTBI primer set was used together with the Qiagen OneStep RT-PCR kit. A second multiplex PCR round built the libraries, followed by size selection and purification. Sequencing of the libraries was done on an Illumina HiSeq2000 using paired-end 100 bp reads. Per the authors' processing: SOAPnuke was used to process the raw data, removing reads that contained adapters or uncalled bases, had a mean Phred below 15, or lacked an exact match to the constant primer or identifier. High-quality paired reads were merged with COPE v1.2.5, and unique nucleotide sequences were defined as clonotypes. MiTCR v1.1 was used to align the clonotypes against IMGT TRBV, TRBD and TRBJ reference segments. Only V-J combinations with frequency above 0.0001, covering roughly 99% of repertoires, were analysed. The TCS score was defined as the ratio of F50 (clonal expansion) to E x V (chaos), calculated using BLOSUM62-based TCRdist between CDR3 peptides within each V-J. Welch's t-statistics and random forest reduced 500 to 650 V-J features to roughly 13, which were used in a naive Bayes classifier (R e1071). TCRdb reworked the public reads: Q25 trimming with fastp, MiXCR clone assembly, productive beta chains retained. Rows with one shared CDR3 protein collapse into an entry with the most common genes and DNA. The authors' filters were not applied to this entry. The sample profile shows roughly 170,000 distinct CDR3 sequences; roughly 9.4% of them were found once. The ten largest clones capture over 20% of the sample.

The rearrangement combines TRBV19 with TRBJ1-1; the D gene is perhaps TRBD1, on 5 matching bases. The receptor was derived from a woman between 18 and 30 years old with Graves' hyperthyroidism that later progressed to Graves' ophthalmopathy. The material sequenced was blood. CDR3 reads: CASSMDGAGQAFF. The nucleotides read TGTGCCAGTAGTATGGACGGGGCAGGGCAAGCTTTCTTT.